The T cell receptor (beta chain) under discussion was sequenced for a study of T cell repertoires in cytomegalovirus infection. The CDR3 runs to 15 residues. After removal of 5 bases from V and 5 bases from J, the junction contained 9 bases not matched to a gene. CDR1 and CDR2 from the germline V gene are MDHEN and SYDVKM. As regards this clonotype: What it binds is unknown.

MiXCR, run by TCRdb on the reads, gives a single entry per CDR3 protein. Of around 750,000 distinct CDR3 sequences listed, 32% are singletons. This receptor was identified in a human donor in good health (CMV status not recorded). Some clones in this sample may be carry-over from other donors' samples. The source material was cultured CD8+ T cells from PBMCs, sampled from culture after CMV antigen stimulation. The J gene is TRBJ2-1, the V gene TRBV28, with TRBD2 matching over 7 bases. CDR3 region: CASSPGTTFHNEQFF. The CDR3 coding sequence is TGTGCCAGCAGTCCCGGGACTACTTTCCACAATGAGCAGTTCTTC.